The entry below gives a single T cell receptor (beta chain) sequence along with its context. The entry originates in a study of shared clonotypes between healthy human individuals. Study overall: For every donor, three CD4 naive, three CD4 memory, two CD8 naive and one CD8 memory plates were used.

The assay used deep level. TCRdb's table, derived via immunoSEQ multiplex PCR, lists solely in-frame clones and lacks some. The sample yields roughly 2.6 million clones, approximately 90% seen once. Sample: naive CD4+ T cells sorted from blood. The subset: CD45RA+ positively selected. The TCR comes from a man in his late teens or twenties in good health.

CDR3 residues: CASLPLGQVPSAGQYF. CDR3 DNA: TGTGCCAGCTTACCGCTCGGACAGGTCCCCAGCGCTGGGCAGTACTTC. The chain employs TRBV18 and TRBJ2-7, with 7 bases fitting TRBD1. CDR1 KGHSH and CDR2 LQKENI come from the germline V gene. The CDR3 contains 16 residues. The V and J ends lost 7 bases and 9 bases, in that order; junction bases with no gene match: 21.